This TCR beta chain appears in the sequencing data of a study of blood T cell repertoires in COVID-19. The CDR3 length is 15 residues. CDR1 is SQVTM, CDR2 ANQGSEA, per germline. V lost 4 bases to trimming and J lost 3 bases; unmatched junction nucleotides: 9. Authors' analysis steps: Reference gene primer amplification gave nucleated cell count estimates. The method was immunoSEQ multiplex PCR; TCRdb's version includes in-frame clones alone and lacks a portion of them. That table furnishes V, J and clone size, whereas the DNA furnished D and trimming. Among 130,000 to 150,000 clones listed, 80% to 90% were seen once.

Sequenced material: peripheral blood. The chain joins TRBV29-1 to TRBJ1-2, with 9 bases lining up with TRBD1. The sequence was collected from a woman between 50 and 59 years old with acute or convalescent COVID-19. This CDR3 is CSVGLWDREDYGYTF. CDR3 nucleotide sequence: TGCAGCGTTGGGCTTTGGGACAGGGAGGACTATGGCTACACCTTC. The entire variable domain, with the rest obtained from reference TRBV29-1 and TRBJ1-2, is as follows: SAVISQKPSRDICQRGTSLTIQCQVDSQVTMMFWYRQQPGQSLTLIATANQGSEATYESGFVIDKFPISRPNLTFSTLTVSNMSPEDSSIYLCSVGLWDREDYGYTFGSGTRLTVV.